This TCR beta chain is from a study of blood T cells in healthy people across ages. In germline, CDR1 is DFQATT, CDR2 SNEGSKA (reference sequence). CDR3 length: 14 amino acids. Germline trimming cut 1 base from V and 10 bases from J; bases unmatched to any gene: 6. Each donor was a healthy Caucasian individual from Russia, aged 6 to 90. This clonotype has more than one count but fewer than ten. What it recognizes is unknown. Whole-study results and caveats: Investigators viewed diversity estimates from one million T cells as underestimates, the study reported.

A J-beta primer mix and a sample-barcoded 5' primer were used in a second PCR of about 7 to 12 cycles. In TCRdb, the 5' RACE reads were re-called with MiXCR into one record per CDR3 protein. The data contain 650,000 to 950,000 distinct CDR3 sequences, around 42% of them singletons. Sequenced: blood. V gene TRBV20-1 combines with J gene TRBJ1-4, with 10 bases fitting TRBD1. This clonotype was sampled from a man in his fifties or sixties in good health. The DNA of the CDR3 is TGCAGTGCTAGAGGTGACAGGGGGCACGGAAAACTGTTTTTT. Translating gives CSARGDRGHGKLFF.